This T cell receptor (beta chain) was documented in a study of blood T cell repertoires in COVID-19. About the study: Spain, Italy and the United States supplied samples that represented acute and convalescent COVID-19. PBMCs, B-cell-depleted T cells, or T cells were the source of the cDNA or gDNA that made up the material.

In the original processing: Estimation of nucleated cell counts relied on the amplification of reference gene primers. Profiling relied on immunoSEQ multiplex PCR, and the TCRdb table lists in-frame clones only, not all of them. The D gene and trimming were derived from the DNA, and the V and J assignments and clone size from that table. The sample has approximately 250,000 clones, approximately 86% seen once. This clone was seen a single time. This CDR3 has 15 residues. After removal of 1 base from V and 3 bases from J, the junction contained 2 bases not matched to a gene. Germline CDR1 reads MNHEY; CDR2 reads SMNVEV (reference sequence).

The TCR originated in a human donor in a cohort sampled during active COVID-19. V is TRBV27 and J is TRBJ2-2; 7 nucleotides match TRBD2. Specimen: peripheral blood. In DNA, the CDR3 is TGTGCCAGCAGTTTATGGGGGGGGGACACCGGGGAGCTGTTTTTT. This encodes CASSLWGGDTGELFF.